These 17 T cell receptor beta chains came from one sample sequenced in a study of metastatic and nonmetastatic thyroid tumors. The entire patient cohort was treatment-naive prior to thyroid surgery. TCRdb re-analyzed the PCR reads through MiXCR. In the table there are 43,000 or so clones, around 17% of which are singletons. Sequencing input: blood. These receptors came from a female donor with papillary thyroid cancer or a benign thyroid nodule (not recorded which). Some clones in this sample may be carry-over from other donors' samples.

This clone was detected ten times or more. J is TRBJ1-1 and V is TRBV5-1; D may be TRBD1 (5 bases). Deletions cut 8 bases from V and 0 bases from J, with 14 bases between. This CDR3 is built from 14 residues. In germline, CDR1 is SGHRS, CDR2 YFSETQ. The CDR3 DNA is TGCGCCAGTAGCGGGGGGACGGTGAACACTGAAGCTTTCTTT. It codes for CASSGGTVNTEAFF.

This clone was detected once. The CDR3 does not close with the conserved phenylalanine or tryptophan, likely indicating a read error. No DNA is shown, since the ends of the CDR3 on it are uncertain; the CDR3 is the one TCRdb lists. The genes are TRBV28 and TRBJ2-6; no DNA check was done on the table's D call, TRBD1. Germline assignment: CDR1 MDHEN and CDR2 SYDVKM. The CDR3 extends over 17 residues, inclusive of both ends. This CDR3 reads CASSKGQGFSGANVQTY.

This clone appeared many times. This chain links TRBV7-9 with TRBJ2-3; the D gene could be TRBD1 or TRBD2 (6 bases each). CDR3 length: 14 amino acids. Trimming removed 11 bases from V and 3 bases from J, with 18 bases in between. Germline loops: CDR1 SEHNR, CDR2 FQNEAQ (reference sequence). The CDR3 DNA is TGTGCCGCCGAATGGGGGGCCTCTACAGATACGCAGTATTTT. It encodes CAAEWGASTDTQYF.

This clone was detected a few times. Because the CDR3 is missing its conserved closing phenylalanine or tryptophan, this is likely a read error. The DNA is left out, because the CDR3 cannot be placed on it with certainty; the CDR3 is given as TCRdb lists it. This rearrangement joins TRBV12-3 or TRBV12-4 to TRBJ2-2; the D call in the table, TRBD1, was not verified against the DNA. Counting both end residues, the CDR3 totals 12 amino acids. CDR3 in amino acids: CASTLGQADRAG.

This clone was recorded many times. This chain uses TRBV7-9 with TRBJ2-2; TRBD1 matches 7 bases. The CDR3 length is 17 residues. V lost 5 bases to trimming and J lost 1 base; unmatched junction nucleotides: 10. Per germline, CDR1 SEHNR and CDR2 FQNEAQ (reference sequence). CDR3 coding DNA: TGTGCCAGCAGCCCGTCGTGGACAGGTCGGAACACCGGGGAGCTGTTTTTT. It translates to CASSPSWTGRNTGELFF.

Remarks on this clone: The germline gene is not matched at one end of the junction; a read error may be the cause. In DNA, the CDR3 is TGTGCCAGCACCCGGACTTATGTCGCCGGTGAGCTGTTTTTT. Protein: CASTRTYVAGELFF. V and J are TRBV11-2 and TRBJ2-2; perhaps TRBD2 as D (5 bases). This CDR3 is built from 14 residues. Germline CDR1 SGHAT, CDR2 FQNNGV.

This clone was picked up many times. The CDR3 DNA reads as TGTGCCAGCAGCCGGACAGGGGGCCTTTCTGGGGCCAACGTCCTGACTTTC. Protein sequence: CASSRTGGLSGANVLTF. The V gene is TRBV7-9, the J gene TRBJ2-6; 11 positions match TRBD1. This CDR3 comprises 17 residues. From germline, CDR1 is SEHNR and CDR2 FQNEAQ (reference sequence). V trimming: 5 bases; J trimming: 1 base; junction bases outside the gene matches: 4. Variable domain in full (rest from reference TRBV7-9 and TRBJ2-6): DTGVSQNPRHKITKRGQNVTFRCDPISEHNRLYWYRQTLGQGPEFLTYFQNEAQLEKSRLLSDRFSAERPKGSFSTLEIQRTEQGDSAMYLCASSRTGGLSGANVLTFGAGSRLTVL.

The chain couples TRBV11-2 to TRBJ2-7; 12 nucleotides match TRBD2. The CDR3 spans 17 residues. CDR1 and CDR2 (germline): SGHAT, FQNNGV. With 2 bases clipped from V and 2 bases from J, the junction kept 7 bases outside the gene matches. CDR3 coding DNA: TGTGCCAGCAGCTTACTAGCGGGAGGGCCCGGAGCCTACGAGCAGTACTTC. Its protein is CASSLLAGGPGAYEQYF.

The CDR3 region is CASSLATSGGTGELFF. The CDR3 DNA is TGCGCCAGCAGCTTGGCAACTAGCGGGGGAACCGGGGAGCTGTTTTTT. J is TRBJ2-2 and V is TRBV5-1; 11 bases line up with TRBD2. The CDR3 is made up of 16 amino acids. The V gene's germline CDR1 is SGHRS and CDR2 YFSETQ. V lost 0 bases and J lost 5; bases outside the gene matches: 3.

The J gene is TRBJ1-6, the V gene TRBV5-4, with TRBD1 identical over 10 bases. V was clipped by 2 bases and J by 5 bases; unmatched bases: 1. There are 15 residues in the CDR3. Germline V gives CDR1 SGHNT, CDR2 YYREEE (reference sequence). CDR3 sequence reads: CASSFDRGHNSPLHF. Here the CDR3 DNA reads TGTGCCAGCAGCTTTGACAGGGGGCATAATTCACCCCTCCACTTT.

This clone was found a few times. This chain links TRBV6-2 or TRBV6-3 with TRBJ2-1; possible D gene TRBD1, 6 bases. Germline loops: CDR1 MNHEY, CDR2 SVGEGT. There are 14 residues in the CDR3. Trimming pared 6 bases from V and 4 bases from J, leaving 13 bases between. The CDR3 DNA reads TGTGCCAGCAGCCGTACACAGGGATACAATGAGCAGTTCTTC. It encodes CASSRTQGYNEQFF.

The sample holds many counts of this clone. The rearrangement joins TRBV5-1 to TRBJ1-4; 8 bases line up with TRBD1. This CDR3 region has 15 residues. J was trimmed by 7 bases and V by 0 bases; bases with no gene match: 5. Germline assignment: CDR1 SGHRS and CDR2 YFSETQ. This chain's CDR3 is CASSLGTGSGEKLFF. In DNA, the CDR3 is TGCGCCAGCAGCTTGGGGACAGGGTCTGGTGAAAAACTGTTTTTT.

This clone was seen only a few times. Being one base from a much bigger clone, this may be a read error. The chain has TRBV10-1 and TRBJ2-1; weak D call: TRBD2 (7 bases). This CDR3 comprises 17 residues. Germline V CDR1 and CDR2: WNHNN, SYGVQD (reference sequence). The CDR3 is CASSESRGAGNYNDQFF. The CDR3 region has the DNA TGCGCCAGCAGTGAGTCACGGGGGGCTGGGAACTACAATGATCAGTTCTTC.

Many counts were recorded for this clone. The genes are TRBV5-1 and TRBJ2-5; D not certain. CDR3 length: 14 residues. The germline gives CDR1 SGHRS, CDR2 YFSETQ. Trimming left V 1 base short and J 4 bases short, with 11 bases between. This chain's CDR3 is CASSLNWEGETQYF. Written as DNA, the CDR3 is TGCGCCAGCAGCTTGAACTGGGAAGGAGAGACCCAGTACTTC.

Worth noting for this clone: The junction departs from the called germline gene at one end, perhaps through a read error. This rearrangement joins TRBV27 to TRBJ1-1, with 8 bases identical to TRBD1. CDR3 length: 14 amino acids. Germline loops: CDR1 MNHEY, CDR2 SMNVEV (reference sequence). CDR3 sequence (DNA): TGTGCCAGCATTCAGGACAGGGAGGGCACTGAAGCTTGCTTT. Translated, it gives CASIQDREGTEACF.

The chain couples TRBV6-5 to TRBJ1-2; D remains ambiguous. V was cut by 4 bases and J by 8 bases, with 17 bases left in between. The CDR3 runs 14 residues. The germline V gene has CDR1 MNHEY and CDR2 SVGAGI. The CDR3 region is CASSSAGSNGGYTF. In DNA form, the CDR3 reads TGTGCCAGCAGTTCAGCCGGGTCTAATGGGGGCTACACCTTC.

This clone has a count of ten or more. V usage is TRBV3-1 and J usage is TRBJ2-5; D possibly matches TRBD1 or TRBD2 (5 bases each). V lost 4 bases, J lost 2 bases, and 17 bases lay in between. The CDR3 is 16 residues long. From germline, CDR1 is LGHDT and CDR2 YNNKEL (reference sequence). CDR3 nucleotide sequence: TGTGCCAGCAGCCCGAGACCGGGGCTAGAACAAGAGACCCAGTACTTC. It encodes CASSPRPGLEQETQYF.